The present T cell receptor beta chain was sequenced within a study of CD8 T cells in Susac syndrome. RNA amounts of roughly 0.5 to 1 ug underwent reverse transcription with random hexamers. TCRdb recomputed calls from the immunoSEQ multiplex PCR reads with MiXCR, one row per CDR3 protein. The sample contains fewer than 350,000 distinct CDR3 sequences, 70% to 90% of which appear only once. The CDR3 runs to 13 residues. Trimming took 4 bases from V and 1 from J, leaving 8 bases between them. Germline CDR1 reads SGDLS; CDR2 reads YYNGEE. The chain has TRBV9 and TRBJ1-1; D gene uncertain. Source material: CD8+ T cells from PBMCs. This TCR was sampled from a human donor with multiple sclerosis. CDR3 protein: CASSQTSNTEAFF. CDR3 nucleotide sequence: TGTGCCAGCAGCCAAACATCGAACACTGAAGCTTTCTTT.